The present entry profiles one T cell receptor (beta chain) with its context. Its specificity is unknown. A J-beta primer mix and a sample-barcoded 5' primer were used in a second PCR of about 7 to 12 cycles. Each cDNA molecule was tagged by a template-switch adaptor with 12 random nucleotides. Individual samples furnished no less than 3 million CDR3-containing paired-end reads apiece. In TCRdb, the 5' RACE reads were re-called with MiXCR into one record per CDR3 protein. Among more than 500,000 distinct CDR3 sequences listed, approximately 25% were seen once. V was cut by 6 bases and J by 4 bases, with 10 bases left in between. This CDR3 region has 13 residues. Germline CDR1 is MDHEN and CDR2 is SYDVKM. The data derive from a study of blood T cells in healthy people across ages. Broader study findings: Versus aged donors, long-lived donors had higher diversity and more naive CD4+ cells.

The material sequenced was blood. The chain employs TRBV28 and TRBJ1-5; perhaps TRBD1 as D (5 bases). The source is a woman aged 65 to 85 in good health. The CDR3, as DNA: TGTGCCAGCAGCCGAGGGGTTAATCAGCCCCAGCATTTT. This sequence encodes CASSRGVNQPQHF.